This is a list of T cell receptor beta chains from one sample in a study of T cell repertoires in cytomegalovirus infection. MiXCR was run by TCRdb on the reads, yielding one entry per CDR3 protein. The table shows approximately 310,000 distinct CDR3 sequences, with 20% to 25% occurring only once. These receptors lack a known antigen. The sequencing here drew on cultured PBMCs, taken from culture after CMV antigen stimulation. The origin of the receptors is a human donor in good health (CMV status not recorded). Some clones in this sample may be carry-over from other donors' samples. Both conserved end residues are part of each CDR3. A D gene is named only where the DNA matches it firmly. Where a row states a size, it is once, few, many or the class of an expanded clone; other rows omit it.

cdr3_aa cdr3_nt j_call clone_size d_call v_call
CASSSPQGKLFF TGTGCCAGCAGCTCTCCCCAGGGAAAACTGTTTTTT TRBJ1-4 many - TRBV7-2
CASSPRGAGNHGYTF TGTGCCAGCAGCCCCCGGGGGGCGGGTAATCATGGCTACACCTTC TRBJ1-2 - - TRBV7-8
CASSLVRGAGTDTQYF TGTGCCAGCAGCTTAGTCAGGGGCGCAGGCACAGATACGCAGTATTTT TRBJ2-3 many - TRBV7-2
CASSPYSTETQYF TGTGCCAGCAGCCCGTACTCCACAGAGACCCAGTACTTC TRBJ2-5 - - TRBV7-2
CARSPNGLAACNEQFF TGTGCCAGAAGCCCGAATGGGCTAGCCGCTTGCAATGAGCAGTTCTTC TRBJ2-1 few - TRBV5-3
CASSPGQVYNQPQHF TGTGCCAGTAGTCCAGGACAGGTGTACAATCAGCCCCAGCATTTT TRBJ1-5 - TRBD1 TRBV19
CASSLTDSHDLEQFF TGTGCCAGCAGCTTGACGGACAGTCATGACCTTGAGCAGTTCTTC TRBJ2-1 many - TRBV7-2
CSASPPGTIHEQYF TGCAGTGCTAGTCCACCCGGGACCATTCACGAGCAGTACTTC TRBJ2-7 few - TRBV20-1
CASSPPRGNNEQFF TGTGCCAGCTCACCACCTAGAGGGAACAATGAGCAGTTCTTC TRBJ2-1 few - TRBV18
CASSLKNLWGKNIQYF TGTGCCAGCAGCTTAAAGAACCTTTGGGGCAAAAACATTCAGTACTTC TRBJ2-4 - - TRBV11-2
CASSLGQSFNQPQHF TGTGCCAGCAGTCTGGGACAGAGCTTCAATCAGCCCCAGCATTTT TRBJ1-5 few TRBD1 TRBV5-5
CASSYSSVAETQYF TGTGCCAGCAGTTACTCGAGTGTTGCGGAGACCCAGTACTTC TRBJ2-5 - - TRBV6-8
CASTLSGPSSYNEQFF TGTGCCAGCACCCTTAGCGGACCGAGCTCCTACAATGAGCAGTTCTTC TRBJ2-1 - - TRBV28
CASSLQQAASGRSSEQFF TGTGCCAGCAGCTTACAGCAGGCCGCGAGCGGGAGGTCTAGTGAGCAGTTCTTC TRBJ2-1 - TRBD2 TRBV11-2
CASSARLAGGSTGELFF TGTGCCAGCAGCGCTCGACTAGCGGGAGGCTCCACCGGGGAGCTGTTTTTT TRBJ2-2 many TRBD2 TRBV7-2
CASSQGPVGGGGELFF TGTGCCAGCAGCCAAGGACCGGTGGGGGGAGGCGGGGAGCTGTTTTTT TRBJ2-2 - - TRBV4-2
CASSRQSQGYTF TGTGCCAGCAGCCGTCAGTCTCAGGGCTACACCTTC TRBJ1-2 many - TRBV7-2
CASSEAGMGTGELFF TGCGCCAGCAGTGAGGCAGGGATGGGCACCGGGGAGCTGTTTTTT TRBJ2-2 few - TRBV10-2
CASSPAGRLVYNEQFF TGTGCCAGCAGCCCGGCTGGACGCCTTGTCTACAATGAGCAGTTCTTC TRBJ2-1 few - TRBV7-6
CASSLYPSGRSTDTQYF TGTGCCAGCAGCTTGTACCCTAGCGGCCGGAGCACAGATACGCAGTATTTT TRBJ2-3 many TRBD2 TRBV7-2
CASSRGRNNEQFF TGTGCCAGTAGTCGGGGACGGAACAATGAGCAGTTCTTC TRBJ2-1 - - TRBV19